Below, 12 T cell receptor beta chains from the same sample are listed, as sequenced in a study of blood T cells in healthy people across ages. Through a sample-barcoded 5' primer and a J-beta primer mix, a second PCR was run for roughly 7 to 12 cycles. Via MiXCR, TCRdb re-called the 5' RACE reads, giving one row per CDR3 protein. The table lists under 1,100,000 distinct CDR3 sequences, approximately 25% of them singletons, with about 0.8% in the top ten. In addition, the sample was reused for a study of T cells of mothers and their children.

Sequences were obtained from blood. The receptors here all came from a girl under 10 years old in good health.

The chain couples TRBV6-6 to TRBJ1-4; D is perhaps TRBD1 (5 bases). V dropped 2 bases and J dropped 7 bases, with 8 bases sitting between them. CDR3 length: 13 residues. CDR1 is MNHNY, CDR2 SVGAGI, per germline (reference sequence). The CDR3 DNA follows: TGTGCCAGCAGTTACGCAGGGTTTGAAAAACTGTTTTTT. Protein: CASSYAGFEKLFF.

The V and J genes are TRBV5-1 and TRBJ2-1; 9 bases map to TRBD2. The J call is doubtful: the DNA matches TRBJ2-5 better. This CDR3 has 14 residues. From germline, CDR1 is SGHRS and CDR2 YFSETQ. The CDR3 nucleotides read TGCGCCAGCAGCGGAAATAGCGGGGGAGAGACCCAGTACTTC. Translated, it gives CASSGNSGGETQYF.

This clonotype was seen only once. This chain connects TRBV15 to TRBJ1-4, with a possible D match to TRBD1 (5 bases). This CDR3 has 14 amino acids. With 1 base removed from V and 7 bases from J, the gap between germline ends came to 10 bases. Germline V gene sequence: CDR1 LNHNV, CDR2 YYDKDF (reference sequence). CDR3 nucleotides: TGTGCCACCAGCAGAGTATACGGGGGTGAAAAACTGTTTTTT. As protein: CATSRVYGGEKLFF.

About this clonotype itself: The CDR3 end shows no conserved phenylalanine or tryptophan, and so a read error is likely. CDR3 sequence reads: CASNNSPGTGNSPLHL. In nucleotides, the CDR3 is TGTGCCAGCAATAATTCTCCCGGGACAGGAAACTCACCCCTCCACCTT. The chain links TRBV6-1 to TRBJ1-6; 8 bases line up with TRBD1. Losses at the gene ends were 7 bases for V and 10 bases for J; bases not matched to a gene: 15. CDR1 is MNHNS, CDR2 SASEGT, per germline. CDR3 length: 16 residues.

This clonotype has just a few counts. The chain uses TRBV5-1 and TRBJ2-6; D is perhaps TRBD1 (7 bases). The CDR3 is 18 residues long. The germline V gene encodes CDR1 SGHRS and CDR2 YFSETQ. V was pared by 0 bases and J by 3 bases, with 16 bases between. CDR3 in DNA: TGCGCCAGCAGCTTGGCGGAGGGGGCGCAAGTTGGGGCCAACGTCCTGACTTTC. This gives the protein CASSLAEGAQVGANVLTF.

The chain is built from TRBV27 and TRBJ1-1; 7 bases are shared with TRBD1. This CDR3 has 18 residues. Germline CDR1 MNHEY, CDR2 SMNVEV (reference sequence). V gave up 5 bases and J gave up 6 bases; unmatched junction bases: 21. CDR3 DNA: TGTGCCAGCAGTCCTTCCGGCCTGACAGGGAAAGGTTTGGCTGAAGCTTTCTTT. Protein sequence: CASSPSGLTGKGLAEAFF.

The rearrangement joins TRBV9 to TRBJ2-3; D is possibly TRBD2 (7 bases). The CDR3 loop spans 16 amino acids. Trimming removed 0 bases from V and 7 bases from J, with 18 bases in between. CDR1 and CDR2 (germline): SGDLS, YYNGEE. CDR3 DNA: TGTGCCAGCAGCGTAGCCAATCAGCGCGGGGGCAATACGCAGTATTTT. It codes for CASSVANQRGGNTQYF.

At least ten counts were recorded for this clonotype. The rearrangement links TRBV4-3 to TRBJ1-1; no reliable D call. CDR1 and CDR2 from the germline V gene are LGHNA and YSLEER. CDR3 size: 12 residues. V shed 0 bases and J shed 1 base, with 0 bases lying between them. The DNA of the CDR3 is TGCGCCAGCAGCCAAGAGAACACTGAAGCTTTCTTT. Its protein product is CASSQENTEAFF.

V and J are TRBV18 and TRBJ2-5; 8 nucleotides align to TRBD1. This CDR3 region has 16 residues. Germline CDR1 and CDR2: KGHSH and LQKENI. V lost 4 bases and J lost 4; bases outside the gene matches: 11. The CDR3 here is CASSRASGTGAETQYF. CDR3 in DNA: TGTGCCAGCTCACGTGCCTCCGGGACAGGTGCAGAGACCCAGTACTTC.

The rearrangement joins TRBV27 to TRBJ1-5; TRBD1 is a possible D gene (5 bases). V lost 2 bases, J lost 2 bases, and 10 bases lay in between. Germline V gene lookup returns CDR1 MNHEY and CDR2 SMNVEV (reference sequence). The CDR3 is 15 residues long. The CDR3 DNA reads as TGTGCCAGCAGTTTAAGGGGAGCGGGCAATCAGCCCCAGCATTTT. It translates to CASSLRGAGNQPQHF.

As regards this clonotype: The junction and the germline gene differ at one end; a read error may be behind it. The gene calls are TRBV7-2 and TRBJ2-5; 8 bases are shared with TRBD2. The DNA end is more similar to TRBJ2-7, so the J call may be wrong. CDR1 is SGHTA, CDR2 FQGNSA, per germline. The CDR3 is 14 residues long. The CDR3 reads CASSFGRGGYEQYF. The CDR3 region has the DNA TGCGCCAGCAGCTTTGGTCGGGGGGGCTACGAGCAGTACTTC.

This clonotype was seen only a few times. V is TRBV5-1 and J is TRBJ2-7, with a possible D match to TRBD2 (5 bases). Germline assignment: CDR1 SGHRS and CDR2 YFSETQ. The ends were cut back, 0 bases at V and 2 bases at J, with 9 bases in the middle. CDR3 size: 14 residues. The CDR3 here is CASSLDDYTYEQYF. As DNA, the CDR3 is TGCGCCAGCAGCTTGGACGACTACACCTACGAGCAGTACTTC.